Following are 8 T cell receptor beta chains from one sample sequenced in a study of Graves' ophthalmopathy and Graves' hyperthyroidism. The sequenced template was RNA, covering the TCR beta CDR3 region. HTBI-primed first-round RT-PCR preceded second-round multiplex PCR. TCRdb re-called the multiplex PCR reads through MiXCR, storing one row per CDR3 protein. Of 650,000 to 900,000 distinct CDR3 sequences in the sample, 40% are singletons; the top ten hold approximately 43%. The source material was peripheral blood. These receptors came from an adult man with Graves' ophthalmopathy.

This clonotype was seen at least ten times. V is TRBV2 and J is TRBJ1-6; D is possibly TRBD1 (6 bases). The V end lost 1 base, the J end lost 12 bases, and 16 bases lay between the germline ends. CDR1 and CDR2 (germline): SNHLY, FYNNEI. The CDR3 has 15 residues. CDR3 loop: CASSEGGQGFGPLHF. The CDR3 DNA sequence: TGTGCCAGCAGTGAAGGTGGGCAGGGGTTTGGACCCCTCCACTTT. Looking up the rest from reference TRBV2 and TRBJ1-6 gives the full variable domain: EPEVTQTPSHQVTQMGQEVILRCVPISNHLYFYWYRQILGQKVEFLVSFYNNEISEKSEIFDDQFSVERPDGSNFTLKIRSTKLEDSAMYFCASSEGGQGFGPLHFGNGTRLTVT.

The chain links TRBV6-1 to TRBJ2-7, with 9 positions matching TRBD2. The CDR3 length is 16 residues. From germline, CDR1 is MNHNS and CDR2 SASEGT. With V trimmed by 0 bases and J by 2 bases, 5 bases remained unmatched. The CDR3 sequence: CASSEAGSGGTYEQYF. CDR3 nucleotides: TGTGCCAGCAGTGAAGCGGGTAGCGGGGGTACCTACGAGCAGTACTTC.

This clonotype was counted a few times. The V gene is TRBV19, the J gene TRBJ1-2; 7 nucleotides line up with TRBD1. CDR3 length equals 14 residues. Germline V gene sequence: CDR1 LNHDA, CDR2 SQIVND (reference sequence). V dropped 6 bases and J dropped 5; count of bases not matched to a gene: 9. The CDR3 loop is CASSSITGDYGYTF. The CDR3 nucleotides read TGTGCCAGTAGCTCTATAACAGGGGATTATGGCTACACCTTC.

This clonotype was recorded many times. The chain couples TRBV29-1 to TRBJ2-5; a possible D gene is TRBD1 (5 bases). The CDR3 is made up of 12 amino acids. Germline assignment: CDR1 SQVTM and CDR2 ANQGSEA. The V end was cut by 7 bases, the J end by 3 bases, with 12 bases between. In DNA, the CDR3 is TGCAGCGGTGGCAGACAGAAAGAGACCCAGTACTTC. The encoded protein is CSGGRQKETQYF.

A note on this clonotype: The junction departs from the called germline gene at one end, perhaps through a read error. This chain joins TRBV25-1 and TRBJ2-5; 14 nucleotides match TRBD2. The CDR3 covers 14 residues. Germline V gene lookup returns CDR1 MGHDK and CDR2 SYGVNS. Here the CDR3 reads CASSLEGRTSGGSF. The CDR3 nucleotides are TGTGCCAGCAGCTTGGAGGGGAGGACTAGCGGGGGGTCGTTC.

This clonotype has a count of ten or more. The chain has TRBV20-1 and TRBJ1-1; a weak D match, TRBD1 (6 bases). The CDR3 spans 13 residues. The V and J ends lost 0 bases and 5 bases respectively, with 10 bases between them. Germline V gene data show CDR1 as DFQATT and CDR2 as SNEGSKA (reference sequence). CDR3 bases: TGCAGTGCTAGAGACAGGGGTGGTACTGAAGCTTTCTTT. As protein: CSARDRGGTEAFF.

The V gene is TRBV7-9, the J gene TRBJ2-6, with D perhaps matching TRBD1 (6 bases). Per germline, CDR1 SEHNR and CDR2 FQNEAQ (reference sequence). This CDR3 comprises 16 residues. The germline V and J ends were trimmed by 5 bases and 6 bases, with 17 bases remaining between them. The CDR3 region is CASSPRGNVKANVLTF. The DNA of the CDR3 is TGTGCCAGCAGCCCTAGGGGGAACGTTAAGGCCAACGTCCTGACTTTC.

As for this clonotype: This may arise from a read error, as a much more abundant clone is one base away. The chain is built from TRBV4-2 and TRBJ2-5; 8 nucleotides align to TRBD1. Trimming took 3 bases from V and 7 from J; bases not matched to a gene: 10. The CDR3 is 15 amino acids. The V gene's germline CDR1 is LGHNA and CDR2 YNFKEQ. The CDR3 DNA reads TGTGCCAGCAGCCAGACTGGACAGGGCGATGTGACCCAGTACTTC. Translating gives CASSQTGQGDVTQYF.